The 5 T cell receptor beta chains given below trace back to one sample, sequenced in a study of HIV-infected patients and healthy controls. TCRdb passed the 5' RACE reads through MiXCR, listing each CDR3 protein once. The data show some 70,000 distinct CDR3 sequences, roughly 21% seen once. The sample taken for sequencing was CD4+ T cells from blood. These TCRs come from a human donor in good health.

V gene TRBV7-2 combines with J gene TRBJ1-6; no clear D gene. The V gene lost 1 base and the J gene lost 0 bases, with 7 bases spanning the gap. The CDR3 runs 16 residues. Germline loops: CDR1 SGHTA, CDR2 FQGNSA. As DNA, the CDR3 is TGTGCCAGCAGCTTAGACAGTTCCTCCTATAATTCACCCCTCCACTTT. Amino acids: CASSLDSSSYNSPLHF.

This clonotype came up a few times. This chain joins TRBV12-3 or TRBV12-4 and TRBJ2-7; tentatively, D is TRBD1 or TRBD2 (5 bases each). V was pared by 5 bases and J by 3 bases, with 14 bases between. This CDR3 is built from 14 residues. The DNA for the CDR3 is TGTGCCAGCAGTCTGGGACCGGTAAACTACGAGCAGTACTTC. Translation gives CASSLGPVNYEQYF.

The V call is TRBV10-3, the J call TRBJ2-1; 14 bases align to TRBD2. The ends lost 6 bases at V and 6 bases at J; junction bases unmatched: 1. CDR3 size: 14 residues. Germline values: CDR1 ENHRY, CDR2 SYGVKD. The CDR3 reads CAIRGTSGGNEQFF. The CDR3 region has the DNA TGTGCCATCAGGGGGACTAGCGGGGGCAATGAGCAGTTCTTC.

This clonotype was seen at least ten times. The genes are TRBV6-6 and TRBJ2-1; a possible D gene is TRBD1 (6 bases). The CDR3 spans 10 residues. The V end lost 10 bases, the J end lost 8 bases, and 9 bases lay between the germline ends. Germline V gene sequence: CDR1 MNHNY, CDR2 SVGAGI (reference sequence). CDR3 loop: CATAGDEQFF. The CDR3 coding sequence is TGTGCCACGGCAGGGGATGAGCAGTTCTTC.

The table lists this clonotype with a few counts. The chain links TRBV25-1 to TRBJ2-3, with D possibly TRBD1 on 5 matching bases. Germline V gives CDR1 MGHDK, CDR2 SYGVNS. Trimming pared 2 bases from V and 2 bases from J, leaving 11 bases between. The CDR3 is 15 amino acids. Written as DNA, the CDR3 is TGTGCCAGCAGTGAACAGGGTAGACCCACAGATACGCAGTATTTT. As protein: CASSEQGRPTDTQYF. The variable domain in full, completed from reference TRBV25-1 and TRBJ2-3, reads EADIYQTPRYLVIGTGKKITLECSQTMGHDKMYWYQQDPGMELHLIHYSYGVNSTEKGDLSSESTVSRIRTEHFPLTLESARPSHTSQYLCASSEQGRPTDTQYFGPGTRLTVL.